This TCR beta chain was sequenced for a study of blood T cells in healthy people across ages. Whole-study findings and limits: TCR beta diversity per million T cells fell roughly linearly with age. No one knew whether donors had CMV, which possibly confounded expanded clonotype changes.

V lost 0 bases and J lost 7; bases outside the gene matches: 9. Germline CDR1 is LGHDT and CDR2 is YNNKEL (reference sequence). CDR3 length: 15 residues. For the second PCR, which ran for about 7 to 11 cycles, a sample-barcoded 5' primer and a J-beta primer mix were used. MiXCR, run by TCRdb on the 5' RACE reads, gives a single entry per CDR3 protein. The sample consists of roughly 1.5 million distinct CDR3 sequences, roughly two fifths of them appearing once. Per sample, no less than 5 micrograms of total RNA were extracted. As concerns this clonotype: What it recognizes is unknown.

The sample comprised blood. The chain links TRBV3-1 to TRBJ2-7, with 7 bases that match TRBD2. This clonotype was sampled from a woman between 18 and 29 years old in good health. CDR3 loop: CASSQDLRGTNEQYF. For the CDR3, the DNA is TGTGCCAGCAGCCAAGATCTTCGGGGGACTAATGAGCAGTACTTC.